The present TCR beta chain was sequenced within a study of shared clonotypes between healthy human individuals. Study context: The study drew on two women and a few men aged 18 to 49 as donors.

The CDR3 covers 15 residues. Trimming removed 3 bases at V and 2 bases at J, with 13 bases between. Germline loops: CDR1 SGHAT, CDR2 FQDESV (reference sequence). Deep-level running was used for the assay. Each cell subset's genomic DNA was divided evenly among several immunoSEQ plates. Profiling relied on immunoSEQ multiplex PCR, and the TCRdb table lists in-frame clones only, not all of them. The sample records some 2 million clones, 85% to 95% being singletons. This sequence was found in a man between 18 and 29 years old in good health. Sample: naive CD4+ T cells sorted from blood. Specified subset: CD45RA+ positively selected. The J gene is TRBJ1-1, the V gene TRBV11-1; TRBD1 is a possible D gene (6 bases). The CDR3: CASSFSGDGNTEAFF. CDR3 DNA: TGTGCCAGCAGCTTTTCAGGGGATGGAAACACTGAAGCTTTCTTT.